The entry that follows covers one T cell receptor (beta chain) sequence. The antigen is undetermined. With V trimmed by 6 bases and J by 0 bases, 8 bases remained unmatched. The CDR3 loop spans 15 amino acids. These data are taken from a study of response to subunit inactivated influenza vaccine. Findings of the study overall: The authors offered the suggestion that each seasonal influenza vaccination recruits few new T cells.

Each CDR3 protein is one row after TCRdb ran MiXCR on the RT-PCR reads. This sample carries 500,000 to 600,000 distinct CDR3 sequences, approximately 12% of them seen once, and the ten largest clones take roughly 14%. The chain uses TRBV12-3 or TRBV12-4 and TRBJ2-7, with TRBD1 matching over 7 bases. The specimen was PBMCs from blood, collected 40 to 50 days after vaccination. This TCR derives from a man in his forties or fifties who received an inactivated influenza vaccine. CDR3 sequence: CASRTGHRGSYEQYF. CDR3 nucleotide sequence: TGTGCCAGCAGAACCGGACACAGGGGCTCCTACGAGCAGTACTTC.